The 6 T cell receptor beta chains below were found in one sample sequenced in a study of blood T cell repertoires in COVID-19. The assay was immunoSEQ multiplex PCR, and TCRdb's table has in-frame clones only and misses some. The data show 250,000 to 350,000 clones, approximately 80% seen once. The sequencing input was peripheral blood. These receptors all come from a woman between 50 and 59 years old with active or convalescent COVID-19.

The rearrangement links TRBV23-1 to TRBJ1-1; tentative D call: TRBD1 (5 bases). TRBV23-1 has ORF status, its function being uncertain. The V and J ends lost 2 bases and 2 bases respectively, with 12 bases between them. This CDR3 comprises 15 residues. The CDR3, as DNA: TGCGCCAGCAGTCAACGACAGTCCCTAAACACTGAAGCTTTCTTT. Amino acid sequence: CASSQRQSLNTEAFF.

This clone showed up just a few times. J is TRBJ1-5 and V is TRBV19; D is perhaps TRBD1 (5 bases). The CDR3 loop spans 14 amino acids. V dropped 4 bases and J dropped 5 bases, with 12 bases sitting between them. CDR1 and CDR2 (germline): LNHDA, SQIVND (reference sequence). The CDR3 DNA reads TGTGCCAGTAGTAATAGCAGGGAATATCAGCCCCAGCATTTT. Its protein is CASSNSREYQPQHF. The full variable domain, completed using reference TRBV19 and TRBJ1-5, is DGGITQSPKYLFRKEGQNVTLSCEQNLNHDAMYWYRQDPGQGLRLIYYSQIVNDFQKGDIAEGYSVSREKKESFPLTVTSAQKNPTAFYLCASSNSREYQPQHFGDGTRLSIL.

This rearrangement joins TRBV6-1 to TRBJ1-4; D is unclear. Germline V CDR1 and CDR2: MNHNS, SASEGT. Trimming took off 4 bases at V and 7 bases at J, with 19 bases between the two ends. The CDR3 runs 16 residues. This CDR3 reads CASSVRPGGGSEKLFF. The CDR3 DNA sequence: TGTGCCAGCAGTGTCCGCCCAGGAGGTGGCAGTGAAAAACTGTTTTTT.

The chain employs TRBV29-1 and TRBJ2-5; no firm D call. This CDR3 has 13 amino acids. Germline V gives CDR1 SQVTM, CDR2 ANQGSEA. Deletions cut 5 bases from V and 6 bases from J, with 16 bases between. Here the CDR3 reads CSVKQILRKTQYF. The CDR3 DNA follows: TGCAGCGTTAAACAAATATTGAGGAAGACCCAGTACTTC.

This chain connects TRBV28 to TRBJ2-2; TRBD1 might be the D (6 bases). The germline V gene has CDR1 MDHEN and CDR2 SYDVKM. The CDR3 is made up of 13 amino acids. Trimming shortened V by 8 bases and J by 2 bases, and 9 bases separated the two germline ends. The DNA for the CDR3 is TGTGCCAGCGTTGGGACAAACACCGGGGAGCTGTTTTTT. Amino acid sequence: CASVGTNTGELFF.

The CDR3 spells CASRDGTGNQPQHF. The DNA for the CDR3 is TGTGCCAGCAGGGACGGGACAGGAAACCAGCCCCAGCATTTT. The rearrangement uses TRBV6-5 and TRBJ1-5; 8 bases map to TRBD1. CDR1 is MNHEY and CDR2 is SVGAGI in the germline V gene. V dropped 6 bases and J dropped 7; count of bases not matched to a gene: 8. The CDR3 is 14 residues long.